The entry below gives a single T cell receptor (beta chain) sequence along with its context. This sample was taken from a study of blood T cell repertoires in COVID-19. Looking at the study overall: The study drew acute and convalescent COVID-19 samples from the United States, Italy and Spain. Sources were T cells, B-cell-depleted T cells, or PBMCs; the material itself was cDNA or gDNA.

Per the original methods: Estimation of nucleated cell counts was performed using reference gene primer amplification. Sequenced by immunoSEQ multiplex PCR; TCRdb stores in-frame clones only, minus some. That table supplies the V and J calls and clone size; D and trimming were determined from the DNA. The repertoire includes around 200,000 clones, roughly 80% of them detected once, and roughly 2.5% sits in the top ten. The V gene lost 3 bases and the J gene lost 2 bases, with 13 bases spanning the gap. Germline V gene sequence: CDR1 MGHRA, CDR2 YSYEKL. The length of the CDR3 is 15 residues. This chain connects TRBV4-1 to TRBJ1-1; TRBD1 is a possible D gene (6 bases). Sequencing was carried out using peripheral blood. The clonotype was recovered from a middle-aged woman with active or convalescent COVID-19. The CDR3: CASSHSQGYNTEAFF. CDR3 DNA sequence: TGCGCCAGCAGCCATAGCCAGGGGTATAACACTGAAGCTTTCTTT.